This paragraph reports one T cell receptor (beta chain). Its antigen is unknown. The CDR3 runs to 11 residues. Germline V gene lookup returns CDR1 LGHNA and CDR2 YNFKEQ. The V gene lost 4 bases and the J gene lost 5 bases, with 6 bases spanning the gap. Method: immunoSEQ multiplex PCR; TCRdb's copy keeps in-frame clones and lacks some. Among over 25,000 clones, around 87% were seen once, and the ten largest hold about 12%. The sample belongs to a study of STAT3 mutations in large granular lymphocyte leukemia. Study-level background: Among longitudinally sequenced T-LGLL patients, roughly half had canonical activating STAT3 mutations detected.

Study observations and caveats: At least one immunodominant TCR beta clonotype appeared in every T-cell large granular lymphocyte leukemia patient.

V is TRBV4-2 and J is TRBJ2-7; maybe TRBD1 (5 bases). Sequencing was performed on peripheral blood mononuclear cells. This sequence originates from a man in his sixties with T-cell large granular lymphocyte leukemia. Some clones in this sample may be carry-over from other donors' samples. The DNA of the CDR3 is TGTGCCAGCAGCCGGACAAACGAGCAGTACTTC. Translated: CASSRTNEQYF.